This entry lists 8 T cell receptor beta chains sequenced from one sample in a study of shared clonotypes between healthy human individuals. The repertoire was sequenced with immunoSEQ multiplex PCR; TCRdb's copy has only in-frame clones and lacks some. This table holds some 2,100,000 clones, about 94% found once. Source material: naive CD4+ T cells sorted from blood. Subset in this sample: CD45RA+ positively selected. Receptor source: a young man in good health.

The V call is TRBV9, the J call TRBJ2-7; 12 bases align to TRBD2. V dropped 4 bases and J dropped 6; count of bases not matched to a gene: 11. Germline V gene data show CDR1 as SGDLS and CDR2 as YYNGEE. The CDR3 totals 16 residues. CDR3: CASSQDWTSGTFEQYF. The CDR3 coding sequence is TGTGCCAGCAGCCAGGACTGGACTAGCGGGACGTTCGAGCAGTACTTC.

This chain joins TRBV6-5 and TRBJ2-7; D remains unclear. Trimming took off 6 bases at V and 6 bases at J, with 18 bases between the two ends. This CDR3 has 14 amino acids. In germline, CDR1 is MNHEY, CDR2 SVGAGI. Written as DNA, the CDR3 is TGTGCCAGCAGGCGCACTACGATTTCGGGCGAGCAGTACTTC. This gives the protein CASRRTTISGEQYF.

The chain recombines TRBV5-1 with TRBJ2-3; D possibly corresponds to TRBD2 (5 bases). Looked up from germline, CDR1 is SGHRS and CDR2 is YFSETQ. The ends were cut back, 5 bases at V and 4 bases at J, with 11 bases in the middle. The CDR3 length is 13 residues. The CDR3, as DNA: TGCGCCAGCAGGGAGGATGGGGCAGATACGCAGTATTTT. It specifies CASREDGADTQYF.

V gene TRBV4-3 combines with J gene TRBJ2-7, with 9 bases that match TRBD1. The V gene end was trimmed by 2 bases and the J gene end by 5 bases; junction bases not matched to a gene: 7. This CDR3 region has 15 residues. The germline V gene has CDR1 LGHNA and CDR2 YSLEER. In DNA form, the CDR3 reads TGCGCCAGCAGCCAAAGGGGACAGGGTACTGACGAGCAGTACTTC. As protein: CASSQRGQGTDEQYF.

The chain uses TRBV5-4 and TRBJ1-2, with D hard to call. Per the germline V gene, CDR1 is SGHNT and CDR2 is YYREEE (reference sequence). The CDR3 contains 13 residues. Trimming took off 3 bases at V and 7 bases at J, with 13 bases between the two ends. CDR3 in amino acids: CASSYEGGFGYTF. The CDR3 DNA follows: TGTGCCAGCAGCTACGAGGGAGGTTTTGGCTACACCTTC.

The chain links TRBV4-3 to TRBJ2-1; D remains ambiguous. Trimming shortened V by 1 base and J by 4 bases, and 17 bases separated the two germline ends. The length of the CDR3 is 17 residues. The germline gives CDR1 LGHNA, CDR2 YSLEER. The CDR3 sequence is CASSQGHMRFLYNEQFF. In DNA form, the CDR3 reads TGCGCCAGCAGCCAAGGTCACATGAGGTTCCTTTACAATGAGCAGTTCTTC.

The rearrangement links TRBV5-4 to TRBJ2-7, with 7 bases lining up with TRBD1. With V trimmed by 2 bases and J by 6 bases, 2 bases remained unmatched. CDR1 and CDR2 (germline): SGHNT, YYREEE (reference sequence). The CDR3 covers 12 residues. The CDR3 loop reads CASSFRGSEQYF. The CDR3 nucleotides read TGTGCCAGCAGCTTCAGGGGGAGCGAGCAGTACTTC. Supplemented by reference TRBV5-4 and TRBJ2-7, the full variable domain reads ETGVTQSPTHLIKTRGQQVTLRCSSQSGHNTVSWYQQALGQGPQFIFQYYREEENGRGNFPPRFSGLQFPNYSSELNVNALELDDSALYLCASSFRGSEQYFGPGTRLTVT.

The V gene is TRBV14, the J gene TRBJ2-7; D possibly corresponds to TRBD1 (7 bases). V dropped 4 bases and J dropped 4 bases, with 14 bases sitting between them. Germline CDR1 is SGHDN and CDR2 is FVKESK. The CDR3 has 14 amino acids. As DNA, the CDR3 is TGTGCCAGCAGCCTACAACAGGGGAGGTACGAGCAGTACTTC. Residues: CASSLQQGRYEQYF.